This T cell receptor beta chain came from a study of identical twins. This clonotype came up a few times. The target antigen is unknown. A universal primer site arose from template switching, and cDNA bore unique molecular identifiers. TCRdb processed the 5' RACE reads anew with MiXCR; each CDR3 protein has one entry. The table records roughly 500,000 distinct CDR3 sequences, approximately 22% of them present only once. Study conclusions and caveats: Insertion counts were lower in abundant cord blood beta clonotypes, a trend that memory repertoires did not show.

V was cut by 4 bases and J by 0 bases, with 15 bases left in between. The CDR3 covers 17 residues. The germline CDR1 and CDR2 sequences are SGHNT and YENEEA. The data also belong to a second study, concerning T cells expressing NK-cell markers. That source reports: Seven sequenced donors out of eight were HCMV-seropositive, one seronegative. In 5 to 7 donors, dominant CD3+CD56+NKG2C+ clones formed 1.0-7.0% of CD8+ cells.

This chain uses TRBV11-3 with TRBJ2-2; possibly TRBD1 for D (5 bases). The origin of this receptor is a woman aged 18-29 years in good health. What was sequenced was CD4+ T cells sorted from blood. This CDR3 reads CASSSPGDSSNTGELFF. CDR3 in DNA: TGTGCCAGCAGCTCCCCCGGCGACAGCTCGAACACCGGGGAGCTGTTTTTT.